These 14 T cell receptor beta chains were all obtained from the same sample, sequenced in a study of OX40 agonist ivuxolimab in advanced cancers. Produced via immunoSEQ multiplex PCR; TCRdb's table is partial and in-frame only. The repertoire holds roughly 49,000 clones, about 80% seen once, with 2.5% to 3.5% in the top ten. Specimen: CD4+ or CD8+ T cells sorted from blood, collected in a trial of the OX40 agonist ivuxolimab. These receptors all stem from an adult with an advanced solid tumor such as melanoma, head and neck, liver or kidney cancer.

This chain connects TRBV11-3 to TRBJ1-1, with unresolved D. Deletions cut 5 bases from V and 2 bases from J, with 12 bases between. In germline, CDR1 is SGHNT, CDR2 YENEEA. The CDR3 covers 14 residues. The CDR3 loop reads CASSDRTVNTEAFF. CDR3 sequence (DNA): TGTGCCAGCAGCGACCGGACGGTAAACACTGAAGCTTTCTTT.

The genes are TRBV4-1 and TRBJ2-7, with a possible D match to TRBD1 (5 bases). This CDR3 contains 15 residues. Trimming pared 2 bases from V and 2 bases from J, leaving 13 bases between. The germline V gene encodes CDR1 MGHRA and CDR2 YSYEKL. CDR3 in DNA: TGCGCCAGCAGCCAAAATGTGGGGCCAACCTACGAGCAGTACTTC. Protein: CASSQNVGPTYEQYF.

This chain's CDR3 is CASQGHSNYGYTF. CDR3 bases: TGTGCCAGTCAAGGACACTCAAACTATGGCTACACCTTC. V and J are TRBV27 and TRBJ1-2, with TRBD1 as a possible D gene (5 bases). This CDR3 region has 13 residues. V was pared by 9 bases and J by 2 bases, with 13 bases between. Germline V gene sequence: CDR1 MNHEY, CDR2 SMNVEV (reference sequence).

CDR3 DNA: TGTGCCAGCTCGACAACCGGGACAGGGTGGGATGAGCAGTTCTTC. Its translation: CASSTTGTGWDEQFF. The V and J genes are TRBV2 and TRBJ2-1; TRBD1 matches at 9 bases. The CDR3 has 15 amino acids. The V gene end was trimmed by 8 bases and the J gene end by 8 bases; junction bases not matched to a gene: 13. Germline lookup yields CDR1 SNHLY and CDR2 FYNNEI.

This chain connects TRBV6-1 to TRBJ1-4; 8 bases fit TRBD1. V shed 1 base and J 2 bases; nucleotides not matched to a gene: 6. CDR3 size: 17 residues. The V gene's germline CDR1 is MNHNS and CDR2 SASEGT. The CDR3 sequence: CASSEGQGAATNEKLFF. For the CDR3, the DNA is TGTGCCAGCAGTGAAGGTCAGGGGGCGGCTACTAATGAAAAACTGTTTTTT.

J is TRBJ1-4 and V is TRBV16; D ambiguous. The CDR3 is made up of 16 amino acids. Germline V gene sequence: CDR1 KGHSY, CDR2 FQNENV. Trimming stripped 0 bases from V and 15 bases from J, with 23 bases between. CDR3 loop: CASSQSAHARRNVLFF. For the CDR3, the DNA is TGTGCCAGCAGCCAATCTGCCCACGCGCGTCGGAACGTATTGTTTTTT.

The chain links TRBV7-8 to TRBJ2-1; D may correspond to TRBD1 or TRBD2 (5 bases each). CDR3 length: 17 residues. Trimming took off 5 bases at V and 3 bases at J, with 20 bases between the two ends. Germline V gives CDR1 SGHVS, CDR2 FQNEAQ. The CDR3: CASSPLAKGKSYNEQFF. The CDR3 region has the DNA TGTGCCAGCAGCCCCCTAGCTAAGGGGAAAAGCTACAATGAGCAGTTCTTC.

The CDR3 coding sequence is TGCGCCAGCAGCCTACTAGCGGGGAGCTCCTACAATGAGCAGTTCTTC. Protein product: CASSLLAGSSYNEQFF. The rearrangement uses TRBV5-1 and TRBJ2-1; 10 bases line up with TRBD2. J gave up 0 bases and V 4 bases, and 4 bases lay outside the gene matches. The CDR3 length is 16 residues. Germline CDR1 reads SGHRS; CDR2 reads YFSETQ. The full variable domain, in which reference TRBV5-1 and TRBJ2-1 provide the parts outside the CDR3, is KAGVTQTPRYLIKTRGQQVTLSCSPISGHRSVSWYQQTPGQGLQFLFEYFSETQRNKGNFPGRFSGRQFSNSRSEMNVSTLELGDSALYLCASSLLAGSSYNEQFFGPGTRLTVL.

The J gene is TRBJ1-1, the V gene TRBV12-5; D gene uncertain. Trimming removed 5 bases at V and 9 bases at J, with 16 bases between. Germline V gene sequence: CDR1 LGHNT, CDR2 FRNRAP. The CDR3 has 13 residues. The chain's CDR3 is CASGQSPAGKAFF. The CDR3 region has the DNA TGTGCTAGTGGTCAATCACCCGCTGGGAAAGCTTTCTTT. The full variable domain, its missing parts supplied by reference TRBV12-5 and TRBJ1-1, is DARVTQTPRHKVTEMGQEVTMRCQPILGHNTVFWYRQTMMQGLELLAYFRNRAPLDDSGMPKDRFSAEMPDATLATLKIQPSEPRDSAVYFCASGQSPAGKAFFGQGTRLTVV.

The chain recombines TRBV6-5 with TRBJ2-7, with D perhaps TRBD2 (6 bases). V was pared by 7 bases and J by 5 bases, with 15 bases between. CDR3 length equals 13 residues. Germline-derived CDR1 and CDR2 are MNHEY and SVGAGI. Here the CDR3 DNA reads TGTGCCAGCAAGAGTGCGGGGAAGAACGAGCAGTACTTC. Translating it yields CASKSAGKNEQYF.

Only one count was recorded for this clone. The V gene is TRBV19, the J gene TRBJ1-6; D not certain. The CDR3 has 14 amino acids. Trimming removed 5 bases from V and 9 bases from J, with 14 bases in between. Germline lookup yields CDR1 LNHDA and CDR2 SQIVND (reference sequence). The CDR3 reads CASSLRQAGSPLHF. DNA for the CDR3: TGTGCCAGTAGTCTACGACAAGCCGGTTCACCCCTCCACTTT.

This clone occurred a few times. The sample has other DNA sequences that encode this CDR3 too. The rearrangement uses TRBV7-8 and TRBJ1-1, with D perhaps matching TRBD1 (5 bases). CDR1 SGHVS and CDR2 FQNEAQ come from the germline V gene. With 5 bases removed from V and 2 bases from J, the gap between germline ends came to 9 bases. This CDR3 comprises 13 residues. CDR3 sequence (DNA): TGTGCCAGCAGCCCGGACACAAACACTGAAGCTTTCTTT. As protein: CASSPDTNTEAFF.

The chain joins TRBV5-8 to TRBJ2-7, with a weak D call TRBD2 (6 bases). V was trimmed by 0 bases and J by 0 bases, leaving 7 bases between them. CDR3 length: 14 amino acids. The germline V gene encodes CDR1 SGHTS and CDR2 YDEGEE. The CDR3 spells CASSLGDFSYEQYF. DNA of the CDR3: TGTGCCAGCAGCTTGGGGGACTTCTCCTACGAGCAGTACTTC.

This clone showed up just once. The chain's CDR3 is CASLTGRGGAETQYF. CDR3 in DNA: TGCGCCAGCCTAACGGGACGGGGGGGCGCAGAGACCCAGTACTTC. The chain recombines TRBV5-1 with TRBJ2-5; the match to TRBD2 covers 8 bases. Germline V gene sequence: CDR1 SGHRS, CDR2 YFSETQ. The V gene end was trimmed by 7 bases and the J gene end by 4 bases; junction bases not matched to a gene: 12. The CDR3 has 15 residues.